The 31 T cell receptor beta chains below were found in one sample sequenced in a study of T cells in Graves' hyperthyroidism and ophthalmopathy. It was RNA transcripts that yielded the amplified TCR beta CDR3 regions. RT-PCR in the first round (using the HTBI primer set) targeted the TCR CDR3. MiXCR, applied by TCRdb to the multiplex PCR reads, yields one record per CDR3 protein. This table holds under 250,000 distinct CDR3 sequences, approximately 17% found once. Sequencing input: blood. The receptors shown here come from a man aged 45-65 years with Graves' hyperthyroidism.

This clonotype came up many times. V and J are TRBV6-1 and TRBJ2-7; 10 bases match TRBD1. The germline V gene has CDR1 MNHNS and CDR2 SASEGT. The CDR3 spans 14 residues. J was trimmed by 5 bases and V by 6 bases; bases with no gene match: 7. In DNA, the CDR3 is TGTGCCAGCAGCGAGGACAGGGGGTTCAACGAGCAGTACTTC. Translation: CASSEDRGFNEQYF.

The chain recombines TRBV29-1 with TRBJ2-1; 10 bases agree with TRBD2. The CDR3 runs 14 residues. Germline CDR1 SQVTM, CDR2 ANQGSEA. The V gene end was trimmed by 5 bases and the J gene end by 8 bases; junction bases not matched to a gene: 9. The CDR3 sequence: CSVPSGRALYEQFF. CDR3 in DNA: TGCAGCGTTCCCAGCGGGAGGGCCTTATATGAGCAGTTCTTC.

This clonotype appeared many times. The chain joins TRBV5-1 to TRBJ2-7, with D possibly TRBD2 on 6 matching bases. Trimming cost V 3 bases and J 2 bases, with 15 bases left between them. CDR3 length: 15 amino acids. Germline CDR1 and CDR2: SGHRS and YFSETQ. In DNA, the CDR3 is TGCGCCAGCAGCTGGACCGGGACTGAGACCTACGAGCAGTACTTC. Its protein product is CASSWTGTETYEQYF.

This clonotype was counted many times. The chain couples TRBV3-1 to TRBJ2-1; D is perhaps TRBD1 (6 bases). Germline V gene lookup returns CDR1 LGHDT and CDR2 YNNKEL (reference sequence). The V gene lost 2 bases and the J gene lost 0 bases, with 14 bases spanning the gap. CDR3 size: 17 residues. CDR3 nucleotides: TGTGCCAGCAGCCAACGCATAACAGGGAGCTCCTACAATGAGCAGTTCTTC. As protein: CASSQRITGSSYNEQFF.

The sample holds one count of this clonotype. This chain links TRBV16 with TRBJ2-2; a possible D gene is TRBD1 (5 bases). Trimming shortened V by 1 base and J by 6 bases, and 15 bases separated the two germline ends. This CDR3 region has 16 residues. Per germline, CDR1 KGHSY and CDR2 FQNENV. In nucleotides, the CDR3 is TGTGCCAGCAGCCAATGGGCAGGGAACGTCGCCGGGGAGCTGTTTTTT. Amino acid sequence: CASSQWAGNVAGELFF. Full variable domain (missing parts from reference TRBV16 and TRBJ2-2): GEEVAQTPKHLVRGEGQKAKLYCAPIKGHSYVFWYQQVLKNEFKFLISFQNENVFDETGMPKERFSAKCLPNSPCSLEIQATKLEDSAVYFCASSQWAGNVAGELFFGEGSRLTVL.

The table lists this clonotype with many counts. The chain recombines TRBV18 with TRBJ2-1, with TRBD2 matching 9 bases. J lost 7 bases, V lost 4 bases, and 2 bases had no gene match. Germline V gene lookup returns CDR1 KGHSH and CDR2 LQKENI. CDR3 length equals 13 residues. The CDR3 bases are TGTGCCAGCTCACGTCTAGCGGGGAATGAGCAGTTCTTC. Protein: CASSRLAGNEQFF.

This clonotype occurred many times. The V and J genes are TRBV18 and TRBJ2-7; the D call may be TRBD1 or TRBD2 (5 bases each). CDR1 KGHSH and CDR2 LQKENI come from the germline V gene. The CDR3 contains 15 residues. Deletions cut 6 bases from V and 2 bases from J, with 17 bases between. CDR3 region: CASSPSRDLAYEQYF. The CDR3 region has the DNA TGTGCCAGCTCGCCGAGCCGGGACCTAGCCTACGAGCAGTACTTC.

This clonotype was counted ten times or more. This rearrangement joins TRBV20-1 to TRBJ2-7; TRBD1 agrees at 7 bases. Germline V gene data show CDR1 as DFQATT and CDR2 as SNEGSKA (reference sequence). The V segment lost 5 bases and the J segment 0 bases; nucleotides outside the gene matches: 4. The CDR3 sequence is 13 residues long. The CDR3 spells CSALQGNSYEQYF. The CDR3 bases are TGCAGTGCTTTACAGGGGAACTCCTACGAGCAGTACTTC.

The chain employs TRBV7-9 and TRBJ2-1, with D possibly TRBD2 on 6 matching bases. CDR3 length: 13 residues. The V end lost 2 bases, the J end lost 15 bases, and 17 bases lay between the germline ends. Germline CDR1 and CDR2: SEHNR and FQNEAQ (reference sequence). CDR3 bases: TGTGCCAGCAGCTTACGGGACTCAAGGGAACGGTTCTTC. Translated: CASSLRDSRERFF.

In its sample, this clonotype was seen a few times. The chain carries TRBV5-1 and TRBJ1-3; D remains ambiguous. The germline V gene has CDR1 SGHRS and CDR2 YFSETQ. The CDR3 consists of 16 residues. With 0 bases removed from V and 3 bases from J, the gap between germline ends came to 13 bases. CDR3 sequence reads: CASSLAGEALGNTIYF. CDR3 in DNA: TGCGCCAGCAGCTTGGCCGGGGAGGCGCTTGGAAACACCATATATTTT.

This clonotype was counted at least ten times. This chain links TRBV13 with TRBJ2-7; 9 bases fit TRBD2. J gave up 2 bases and V 4 bases, and 0 bases lay outside the gene matches. From germline, CDR1 is PRHDT and CDR2 FYEKMQ (reference sequence). This CDR3 is 13 amino acids long. DNA for the CDR3: TGTGCCAGCAGCTCTAGCGGGACCTACGAGCAGTACTTC. The encoded protein is CASSSSGTYEQYF.

This chain connects TRBV7-3 to TRBJ2-2; 10 bases align to TRBD2. CDR1 SGHTA and CDR2 FQGTGA come from the germline V gene. V trimming: 5 bases; J trimming: 4 bases; junction bases outside the gene matches: 7. The CDR3 loop spans 16 amino acids. As DNA, the CDR3 is TGTGCCAGCAGCATCGTAGCGGGAGGTACCACCGGGGAGCTGTTTTTT. It translates to CASSIVAGGTTGELFF.

This clonotype was observed at least ten times. The CDR3 sequence: CASSRQGRVGDEQFF. The CDR3 nucleotides are TGTGCCAGCAGTCGCCAGGGAAGGGTCGGGGATGAGCAGTTCTTC. The genes are TRBV2 and TRBJ2-1; D is tentatively TRBD1 or TRBD2 (5 bases each). Germline CDR1 and CDR2: SNHLY and FYNNEI. The ends were cut back, 5 bases at V and 8 bases at J, with 19 bases in the middle. This CDR3 has 15 residues.

This clonotype showed up many times. The rearrangement joins TRBV12-3 or TRBV12-4 to TRBJ2-1; 12 bases line up with TRBD2. Germline trimming cut 2 bases from V and 8 bases from J; bases unmatched to any gene: 4. The CDR3 runs to 15 residues. CDR3 DNA sequence: TGTGCCAGCAGTTTAACGACTAGCGGGAGTTATGAGCAGTTCTTC. This encodes CASSLTTSGSYEQFF.

In its sample, this clonotype was seen many times. The V gene is TRBV28, the J gene TRBJ2-1; D unresolved. CDR1 is MDHEN, CDR2 SYDVKM, per germline. Trimming left V 2 bases short and J 13 bases short, with 15 bases between. This CDR3 has 13 residues. The chain's CDR3 is CASSLGRTADQFF. CDR3 sequence (DNA): TGTGCCAGCAGTTTAGGTAGGACGGCGGACCAGTTCTTC.

This clonotype was picked up a small number of times. This chain joins TRBV4-3 and TRBJ2-1; 9 bases match TRBD2. V shed 1 base and J 9 bases; nucleotides not matched to a gene: 4. The CDR3 runs to 14 residues. Germline V gene lookup returns CDR1 LGHNA and CDR2 YSLEER. In DNA, the CDR3 is TGCGCCAGCAGCCAAGGACTAGCGGTCTCTGAGCAGTTCTTC. This encodes CASSQGLAVSEQFF.

The chain combines TRBV2 with TRBJ1-5; 12 nucleotides align to TRBD1. CDR3 size: 16 residues. After removal of 6 bases from V and 6 bases from J, the junction contained 9 bases not matched to a gene. CDR1 SNHLY and CDR2 FYNNEI come from the germline V gene. The CDR3 bases are TGTGCCAGCAGCTCCGGGGGACAGGGGGCGGTTCAGCCCCAGCATTTT. Translation gives CASSSGGQGAVQPQHF.

As regards this clonotype: A much larger clone is a single base away; this may be a read error. The rearrangement uses TRBV20-1 and TRBJ2-5, with TRBD1 matching over 7 bases. In germline, CDR1 is DFQATT, CDR2 SNEGSKA (reference sequence). The CDR3 is 16 residues long. CDR3 bases: TGCAATGCTAGAGGCCCCAAACAGGGGCCACAAGAGACCCAGTACTTC. Amino acids: CNARGPKQGPQETQYF.

The rearrangement links TRBV11-3 to TRBJ1-1, with D unresolved. Trimming left V 5 bases short and J 1 base short, with 23 bases between. CDR1 and CDR2 from the germline V gene are SGHNT and YENEEA. The CDR3 runs 18 residues. The CDR3 loop is CASSESSRPGRRNTEAFF. The CDR3 DNA follows: TGTGCCAGCAGCGAGTCGTCGAGGCCAGGACGCAGGAACACTGAAGCTTTCTTT.

This clonotype was seen at least ten times. The rearrangement uses TRBV6-1 and TRBJ2-1, with 8 bases matching TRBD1. V dropped 5 bases and J dropped 4; count of bases not matched to a gene: 7. The CDR3 covers 15 residues. The germline CDR1 and CDR2 sequences are MNHNS and SASEGT. CDR3 nucleotides: TGTGCCAGCAGTAGATCGGGACAGGAATACAATGAGCAGTTCTTC. Encoded protein: CASSRSGQEYNEQFF.

The chain has TRBV30 and TRBJ2-6, with D perhaps matching TRBD1 (6 bases). This CDR3 has 15 amino acids. V was cut by 0 bases and J by 1 base, with 7 bases left in between. Germline assignment: CDR1 GTSNPN and CDR2 SVGIG (reference sequence). The CDR3 DNA follows: TGTGCCTGGAGTGTAGGGGGTTCTGGGGCCAACGTCCTGACTTTC. Protein product: CAWSVGGSGANVLTF. The whole variable domain, remainder taken from reference TRBV30 and TRBJ2-6, is SQTIHQWPATLVQPVGSPLSLECTVEGTSNPNLYWYRQAAGRGLQLLFYSVGIGQISSEVPQNLSASRPQDRQFILSSKKLLLSDSGFYLCAWSVGGSGANVLTFGAGSRLTVL.

This clonotype was found a few times. This sequence joins TRBV20-1 and TRBJ2-7; 9 bases map to TRBD2. The ends lost 3 bases at V and 1 base at J; junction bases unmatched: 7. The V gene's germline CDR1 is DFQATT and CDR2 SNEGSKA (reference sequence). The CDR3 is 15 amino acids. The CDR3 is CSARYSGRGSYEQYF. The DNA of the CDR3 is TGCAGTGCTAGGTATAGCGGGAGAGGGTCCTACGAGCAGTACTTC.

The chain carries TRBV2 and TRBJ2-7, with 11 bases fitting TRBD1. V shed 7 bases, J shed 0 bases, and the junction held 8 bases outside the gene matches. The CDR3 runs to 16 residues. Germline loops: CDR1 SNHLY, CDR2 FYNNEI. The CDR3 DNA is TGTGCCAGCAAGGCGGGACAGGGGGGCCGCTCCTACGAGCAGTACTTC. Translating it yields CASKAGQGGRSYEQYF.

The V call is TRBV6-2 or TRBV6-3, the J call TRBJ2-7; the D is unclear. CDR3 size: 13 residues. Trimming removed 0 bases from V and 3 bases from J, with 6 bases in between. CDR1 MNHEY and CDR2 SVGEGT come from the germline V gene. For the CDR3, the DNA is TGTGCCAGCAGTTACTCCGGAAGCTACGAGCAGTACTTC. This gives the protein CASSYSGSYEQYF.

This clonotype was observed a handful of times. This could be a read error, since a much larger clone is one nucleotide away. The V and J genes are TRBV6-1 and TRBJ2-1; TRBD2 matches at 8 bases. This CDR3 contains 15 residues. Looked up from germline, CDR1 is MNHNS and CDR2 is SASEGT. The J segment lost 10 bases and the V segment lost 4 bases, leaving 12 bases of the junction unmatched. CDR3: CASSGGGGGLQEQFF. CDR3 DNA: TGTGCCAGCAGTGGGGGGGGCGGGGGGCTACAGGAGCAGTTCTTC.

This clonotype was seen more than once but under ten times. This chain joins TRBV25-1 and TRBJ2-1; 14 bases match TRBD2. The J segment lost 5 bases and the V segment lost 8 bases, leaving 8 bases of the junction unmatched. The CDR3 has 16 residues. Germline V CDR1 and CDR2: MGHDK, SYGVNS. The CDR3 spells CASQGLAGVFDNEQFF. The CDR3, as DNA: TGTGCCAGCCAGGGACTAGCGGGAGTGTTCGACAATGAGCAGTTCTTC.

The rearrangement links TRBV7-9 to TRBJ1-1; weak D call: TRBD1 (5 bases). The V end lost 4 bases, the J end lost 11 bases, and 17 bases lay between the germline ends. CDR3 length: 13 residues. CDR1 is SEHNR and CDR2 is FQNEAQ in the germline V gene (reference sequence). In nucleotides, the CDR3 is TGTGCCAGCAGCTCGGGGCGGCGCCCGAGGGCTTTCTTT. Residues: CASSSGRRPRAFF.

This clonotype was seen repeatedly, ten times or more. For the CDR3, the DNA is TGCAGTGCTCGTCACGGGGGCGAAGCTTTCTTT. It specifies CSARHGGEAFF. The chain has TRBV20-1 and TRBJ1-1, with a possible D match to TRBD1 (6 bases). In germline, CDR1 is DFQATT, CDR2 SNEGSKA (reference sequence). CDR3 length: 11 amino acids. V lost 5 bases and J lost 8, with 12 bases in between.

This clonotype occurred a few times. V usage is TRBV19 and J usage is TRBJ2-5; D gene unclear. V shed 5 bases and J shed 5 bases, with 18 bases lying between them. The germline V gene has CDR1 LNHDA and CDR2 SQIVND (reference sequence). CDR3 length equals 15 residues. The DNA for the CDR3 is TGTGCCAGTAGTGGCGGCCGAGGCGGACGGGAGACCCAGTACTTC. Translating it yields CASSGGRGGRETQYF. Full variable domain (remainder filled in from reference TRBV19 and TRBJ2-5): DGGITQSPKYLFRKEGQNVTLSCEQNLNHDAMYWYRQDPGQGLRLIYYSQIVNDFQKGDIAEGYSVSREKKESFPLTVTSAQKNPTAFYLCASSGGRGGRETQYFGPGTRLLVL.

The table lists this clonotype with many counts. J is TRBJ2-7 and V is TRBV30, with TRBD2 matching over 11 bases. CDR3 length: 16 amino acids. With 4 bases clipped from V and 2 bases from J, the junction kept 10 bases outside the gene matches. CDR1 is GTSNPN, CDR2 SVGIG, per germline (reference sequence). CDR3 amino acids: CAWTSRGLAEPYEQYF. CDR3 DNA sequence: TGTGCCTGGACCAGCCGGGGACTAGCGGAACCCTACGAGCAGTACTTC. The full variable domain, rest sourced from reference TRBV30 and TRBJ2-7, is SQTIHQWPATLVQPVGSPLSLECTVEGTSNPNLYWYRQAAGRGLQLLFYSVGIGQISSEVPQNLSASRPQDRQFILSSKKLLLSDSGFYLCAWTSRGLAEPYEQYFGPGTRLTVT.

This clonotype came up a few times. The genes are TRBV5-6 and TRBJ2-2; 12 nucleotides align to TRBD2. The CDR3 contains 15 residues. V lost 4 bases to trimming and J lost 6 bases; unmatched junction nucleotides: 4. Germline CDR1 SGHDT, CDR2 YYEEEE. This CDR3 reads CASSKLAGGPGELFF. CDR3 DNA: TGTGCCAGCAGCAAGCTAGCGGGAGGGCCCGGGGAGCTGTTTTTT. Full variable domain (missing parts from reference TRBV5-6 and TRBJ2-2): DAGVTQSPTHLIKTRGQQVTLRCSPKSGHDTVSWYQQALGQGPQFIFQYYEEEERQRGNFPDRFSGHQFPNYSSELNVNALLLGDSALYLCASSKLAGGPGELFFGEGSRLTVL.